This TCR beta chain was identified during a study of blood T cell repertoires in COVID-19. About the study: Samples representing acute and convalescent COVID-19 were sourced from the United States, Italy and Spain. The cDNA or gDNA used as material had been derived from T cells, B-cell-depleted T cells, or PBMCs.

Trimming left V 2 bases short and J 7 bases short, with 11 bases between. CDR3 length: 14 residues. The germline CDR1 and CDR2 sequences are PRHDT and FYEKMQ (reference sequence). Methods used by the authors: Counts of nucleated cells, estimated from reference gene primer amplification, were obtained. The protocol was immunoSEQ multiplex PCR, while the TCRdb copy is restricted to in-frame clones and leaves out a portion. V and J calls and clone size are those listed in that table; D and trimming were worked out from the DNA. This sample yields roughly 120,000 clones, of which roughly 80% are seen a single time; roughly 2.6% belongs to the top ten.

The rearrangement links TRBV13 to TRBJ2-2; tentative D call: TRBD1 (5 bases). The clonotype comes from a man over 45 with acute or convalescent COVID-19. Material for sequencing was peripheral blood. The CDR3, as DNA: TGTGCCAGCAGCTTACAGCAGGGATTCGGGGAGCTGTTTTTT. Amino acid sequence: CASSLQQGFGELFF.